A single sample gave rise to the 32 T cell receptor beta chains below, sequenced in a study of blood T cells in healthy people across ages. A J-beta primer mix and a sample-barcoded 5' primer were used in a second PCR of about 6 to 12 cycles. In TCRdb, the 5' RACE reads were re-called with MiXCR into one record per CDR3 protein. The sample includes 1.5 million or so distinct CDR3 sequences, about 45% of them seen just once. The specimen sequenced was blood. These receptors originate from a young woman in good health.

The chain carries TRBV7-2 and TRBJ1-4, with D maybe TRBD1 (6 bases). Looked up from germline, CDR1 is SGHTA and CDR2 is FQGNSA. The CDR3 sequence is 16 residues long. V was cut by 6 bases and J by 6 bases, with 20 bases left in between. The CDR3 spells CASSSGGGGAYEKLFF. As DNA, the CDR3 is TGTGCCAGCAGTTCCGGTGGAGGGGGGGCTTATGAAAAACTGTTTTTT.

This clonotype was counted many times. The chain is built from TRBV20-1 and TRBJ2-2; no clear D. V lost 5 bases and J lost 4, with 8 bases in between. The CDR3 length is 12 residues. Germline V CDR1 and CDR2: DFQATT, SNEGSKA (reference sequence). CDR3 coding DNA: TGCAGTGCTGCGACTCTCACCGGGGAGCTGTTTTTT. The encoded protein is CSAATLTGELFF.

This clonotype showed up just a few times. The chain combines TRBV6-5 with TRBJ1-1, with 8 bases fitting TRBD1. The CDR3 covers 15 residues. The trim removed 2 bases at V and 3 bases at J, leaving 5 bases unmatched. CDR1 and CDR2 (germline): MNHEY, SVGAGI. The CDR3 DNA is TGTGCCAGCAGTTACGGGTCAGGGGGCTACACTGAAGCTTTCTTT. Protein product: CASSYGSGGYTEAFF.

The chain is built from TRBV6-2 or TRBV6-3 and TRBJ2-1; the match to TRBD2 covers 12 bases. Germline CDR1 reads MNHEY; CDR2 reads SVGEGT. V was clipped by 5 bases and J by 9 bases; unmatched bases: 8. The CDR3 loop spans 15 amino acids. CDR3 DNA sequence: TGTGCCAGCAGTACTAGCGGGGGGCCGACCATTGAGCAGTTCTTC. Protein product: CASSTSGGPTIEQFF.

J is TRBJ2-1 and V is TRBV11-2; D perhaps matches TRBD1 (6 bases). The ends were cut back, 3 bases at V and 3 bases at J, with 9 bases in the middle. There are 14 residues in the CDR3. Germline lookup yields CDR1 SGHAT and CDR2 FQNNGV. CDR3 nucleotides: TGTGCCAGCAGCTTTACAGGGATCTACAATGAGCAGTTCTTC. Its translation is CASSFTGIYNEQFF.

In regard to this clonotype: The junction departs from the called germline gene at one end, perhaps through a read error. The rearrangement links TRBV7-9 to TRBJ1-1; tentatively, D is TRBD1 (6 bases). Germline CDR1 reads SEHNR; CDR2 reads FQNEAQ (reference sequence). CDR3 length: 14 amino acids. CDR3 loop: CAISLKGGNTEAFF. CDR3 bases: TGTGCCATCAGCTTAAAAGGGGGAAACACTGAAGCTTTCTTT.

V and J are TRBV5-1 and TRBJ1-2; no firm D call. The CDR3 loop spans 14 amino acids. CDR1 and CDR2 (germline): SGHRS, YFSETQ. The V and J ends lost 0 bases and 8 bases respectively, with 14 bases between them. Written as DNA, the CDR3 is TGCGCCAGCAGCTTGGAGGGCGAGGAGGGAGGCTACACCTTC. Translation gives CASSLEGEEGGYTF.

V and J are TRBV20-1 and TRBJ1-4, with a possible D match to TRBD1 (5 bases). The ends were cut back, 1 base at V and 1 base at J, with 13 bases in the middle. The CDR3 spans 16 residues. The germline V gene has CDR1 DFQATT and CDR2 SNEGSKA (reference sequence). CDR3 nucleotide sequence: TGCAGTGCTAGAGTGGCAGGGACTGGAACTAATGAAAAACTGTTTTTT. Translation gives CSARVAGTGTNEKLFF.

This clonotype has only a few counts. The chain joins TRBV5-5 to TRBJ2-3; 7 bases align to TRBD1. Germline V gives CDR1 SGHKS, CDR2 YYEKEE (reference sequence). The trim removed 4 bases at V and 3 bases at J, leaving 5 bases unmatched. The CDR3 runs 14 residues. The CDR3 loop is CASSRTGVTDTQYF. Here the CDR3 DNA reads TGTGCCAGCAGCCGTACAGGGGTGACAGATACGCAGTATTTT.

This clonotype was seen more than once but under ten times. The gene calls are TRBV3-1 and TRBJ1-1; D is unresolved. The CDR3 consists of 14 residues. Looked up from germline, CDR1 is LGHDT and CDR2 is YNNKEL (reference sequence). Trimming took 3 bases from V and 6 from J, leaving 14 bases between them. The CDR3 loop reads CASSQSEATAEAFF. In nucleotides, the CDR3 is TGTGCCAGCAGCCAGTCGGAGGCGACGGCTGAAGCTTTCTTT.

The rearrangement joins TRBV20-1 to TRBJ1-6, with D perhaps TRBD1 (6 bases). The CDR3 consists of 13 residues. Germline lookup yields CDR1 DFQATT and CDR2 SNEGSKA (reference sequence). V was clipped by 4 bases and J by 7 bases, with 11 bases between them. DNA of the CDR3: TGCAGTGCTAACAGGGCAGGCAATTCACCCCTCCACTTT. Translated: CSANRAGNSPLHF.

The V and J genes are TRBV29-1 and TRBJ1-2; weak D call: TRBD1 (6 bases). Trimming removed 0 bases at V and 7 bases at J, with 18 bases between. Germline assignment: CDR1 SQVTM and CDR2 ANQGSEA. This CDR3 is built from 15 residues. The CDR3 here is CSVEEPPSGVAGYTF. Here the CDR3 DNA reads TGCAGCGTTGAAGAACCTCCCTCAGGGGTGGCTGGCTACACCTTC. Full variable domain (rest looked up from reference TRBV29-1 and TRBJ1-2): SAVISQKPSRDICQRGTSLTIQCQVDSQVTMMFWYRQQPGQSLTLIATANQGSEATYESGFVIDKFPISRPNLTFSTLTVSNMSPEDSSIYLCSVEEPPSGVAGYTFGSGTRLTVV.

This clonotype was counted between two and nine times. V usage is TRBV10-3 and J usage is TRBJ2-7; D may match TRBD1 or TRBD2 (6 bases each). The CDR3 is 12 amino acids. Germline CDR1 and CDR2: ENHRY and SYGVKD. The CDR3 protein is CAARGVSYEQYF. CDR3 coding DNA: TGTGCGGCAAGGGGGGTCTCCTACGAGCAGTACTTC.

The CDR3 DNA follows: TGCGCCAGCAGTCTTAGTACAGGGAACACCGGGGAGCTGTTTTTT. Encoded protein: CASSLSTGNTGELFF. The chain is built from TRBV10-1 and TRBJ2-2, with D possibly matching TRBD1 (5 bases). From germline, CDR1 is WNHNN and CDR2 SYGVQD (reference sequence). This CDR3 spans 15 amino acids. Trimming took off 5 bases at V and 1 base at J, with 11 bases between the two ends.

The chain combines TRBV4-3 with TRBJ1-5; a possible D gene is TRBD1 (5 bases). Trimming took 0 bases from V and 8 from J, leaving 14 bases between them. The CDR3 consists of 15 residues. The V gene's germline CDR1 is LGHNA and CDR2 YSLEER. The CDR3 DNA reads TGCGCCAGCAGCCAAGATCGGGACCGTATTGAGCCCCAGCATTTT. Amino acid sequence: CASSQDRDRIEPQHF.

The rearrangement uses TRBV28 and TRBJ2-1; D is perhaps TRBD1 (6 bases). V gave up 5 bases and J gave up 9 bases, with 20 bases separating them. The CDR3 contains 15 residues. Germline CDR1 MDHEN, CDR2 SYDVKM. The CDR3 bases are TGTGCCAGCAGTCCCCACAGGGTGACGAACAGTGAGCAGTTCTTC. Translation: CASSPHRVTNSEQFF.

This clonotype was counted only a few times. The chain recombines TRBV20-1 with TRBJ2-1; 7 bases are a match to TRBD2. The last part of the DNA fits TRBJ2-7 better; the J call may be wrong. The CDR3 runs to 13 residues. From germline, CDR1 is DFQATT and CDR2 SNEGSKA (reference sequence). The CDR3 sequence: CSARRSSGNEQYF. The CDR3 DNA reads as TGCAGTGCTAGGCGGTCTAGCGGCAATGAGCAGTACTTC.

As DNA, the CDR3 is TGTGCCAGCAGCCAAGAAGCAGGGCGGGGAGAGACCCAGTTCTTC. Translating it yields CASSQEAGRGETQFF. The chain recombines TRBV14 with TRBJ2-1; D perhaps matches TRBD2 (6 bases). The CDR3 is made up of 15 amino acids. CDR1 and CDR2 from the germline V gene are SGHDN and FVKESK. With 0 bases removed from V and 13 bases from J, the gap between germline ends came to 19 bases.

The V and J genes are TRBV7-9 and TRBJ2-1; 8 bases line up with TRBD1. Germline V gene sequence: CDR1 SEHNR, CDR2 FQNEAQ (reference sequence). The CDR3 runs 16 residues. The trim removed 5 bases at V and 0 bases at J, leaving 6 bases unmatched. CDR3 protein: CASSTHTGGSYNEQFF. CDR3 coding DNA: TGTGCCAGCAGCACTCATACAGGGGGCTCCTACAATGAGCAGTTCTTC.

The rearrangement joins TRBV6-1 to TRBJ1-2; the match to TRBD1 covers 9 bases. The J segment lost 5 bases and the V segment lost 6 bases, leaving 4 bases of the junction unmatched. Germline CDR1 is MNHNS and CDR2 is SASEGT. The CDR3 is made up of 13 amino acids. CDR3 in amino acids: CASRRTGVYGYTF. For the CDR3, the DNA is TGTGCCAGCAGACGGACAGGGGTTTATGGCTACACCTTC.

This clonotype has a handful of counts. This sequence joins TRBV7-9 and TRBJ2-1, with TRBD2 matching over 7 bases. CDR1 and CDR2 from the germline V gene are SEHNR and FQNEAQ (reference sequence). V was clipped by 2 bases and J by 7 bases; unmatched bases: 8. CDR3 length: 15 residues. CDR3 nucleotide sequence: TGTGCCAGCAGCTTAATGGGTCTCGGGGGGAATGAGCAGTTCTTC. It yields the protein CASSLMGLGGNEQFF.

The rearrangement links TRBV20-1 to TRBJ1-5, with D maybe TRBD1 (5 bases). With 3 bases removed from V and 7 bases from J, the gap between germline ends came to 19 bases. CDR3 length equals 15 residues. Germline loops: CDR1 DFQATT, CDR2 SNEGSKA (reference sequence). The CDR3 nucleotides are TGCAGTGCTAGTCGGACCGGGACCCTAAACCAGCCCCAGCATTTT. Translation: CSASRTGTLNQPQHF.

This chain joins TRBV6-1 and TRBJ1-5; a weak D match, TRBD1 (6 bases). Trimming took off 1 base at V and 11 bases at J, with 12 bases between the two ends. The CDR3 contains 13 residues. The V gene's germline CDR1 is MNHNS and CDR2 SASEGT. DNA for the CDR3: TGTGCCAGCAGTGAAGTACAGGGTATGTCCCAGCATTTT. This gives the protein CASSEVQGMSQHF.

This clonotype was seen a handful of times. This chain uses TRBV12-3 or TRBV12-4 with TRBJ2-1; the match to TRBD2 covers 10 bases. The CDR3 has 13 residues. After removal of 8 bases from V and 11 bases from J, the junction contained 9 bases not matched to a gene. CDR3 nucleotide sequence: TGTGCCAGCGGTGTTAGCGGGAGGAACAAGCAGTTCTTC. Its protein product is CASGVSGRNKQFF.

The chain is built from TRBV4-1 and TRBJ2-3; TRBD1 matches at 8 bases. V dropped 3 bases and J dropped 1; count of bases not matched to a gene: 3. CDR3 size: 15 residues. The V gene's germline CDR1 is MGHRA and CDR2 YSYEKL. CDR3 residues: CASSHGTGGTDTQYF. The CDR3 DNA sequence: TGCGCCAGCAGCCACGGGACAGGAGGCACAGATACGCAGTATTTT.

In this sample, this clonotype turned up a few times. The chain recombines TRBV7-9 with TRBJ2-5; D gene unclear. TRBJ2-7 explains the end of the DNA better; the J call may be wrong. The germline CDR1 and CDR2 sequences are SEHNR and FQNEAQ (reference sequence). This CDR3 has 13 amino acids. The CDR3 coding sequence is TGTGCCAGCAGCTTAGGTCCGGTCGTCGAGCAGTACTTC. This gives the protein CASSLGPVVEQYF.

The J gene is TRBJ2-5, the V gene TRBV10-3, with D hard to call. The CDR3 runs to 14 residues. Between the trimmed V and J ends, which lost 4 bases and 5 bases, there was a span of 14 bases. Germline V gene sequence: CDR1 ENHRY, CDR2 SYGVKD. This CDR3 is CAISADSALETQYF. In nucleotides, the CDR3 is TGTGCCATCAGTGCAGACTCCGCCTTGGAGACCCAGTACTTC.

This clonotype was counted between two and nine times. The CDR3 reads CASSPAGTYEQYF. For the CDR3, the DNA is TGCGCCAGCAGCCCAGCCGGGACCTACGAGCAGTACTTC. The chain combines TRBV4-1 with TRBJ2-7; D possibly corresponds to TRBD2 (5 bases). The germline gives CDR1 MGHRA, CDR2 YSYEKL. This CDR3 comprises 13 residues. Trimming took off 4 bases at V and 2 bases at J, with 9 bases between the two ends.

The chain uses TRBV27 and TRBJ1-2; D not resolved. CDR1 is MNHEY, CDR2 SMNVEV, per germline (reference sequence). V dropped 4 bases and J dropped 2 bases, with 14 bases sitting between them. This CDR3 region has 15 residues. CDR3 nucleotide sequence: TGTGCCAGCAGTTCGCCTCGGGCGGGGAACTATGGCTACACCTTC. It specifies CASSSPRAGNYGYTF.

The rearrangement joins TRBV20-1 to TRBJ1-4; D is unresolved. The CDR3 sequence is 13 residues long. Trimming cost V 3 bases and J 8 bases, with 13 bases left between them. Germline assignment: CDR1 DFQATT and CDR2 SNEGSKA (reference sequence). This CDR3 is CSASLTYREKLFF. The CDR3 DNA reads TGCAGTGCTAGTCTCACCTACAGAGAAAAACTGTTTTTT.

The chain combines TRBV28 with TRBJ2-1; D is unresolved. Trimming stripped 5 bases from V and 0 bases from J, with 14 bases between. In germline, CDR1 is MDHEN, CDR2 SYDVKM. This CDR3 has 16 residues. CDR3 loop: CASSTYSGPSYNEQFF. CDR3 nucleotide sequence: TGTGCCAGCAGTACTTATTCGGGCCCCTCCTACAATGAGCAGTTCTTC.

V is TRBV15 and J is TRBJ2-7; D unresolved. V lost 3 bases and J lost 2, with 14 bases in between. CDR1 and CDR2 (germline): LNHNV, YYDKDF (reference sequence). The CDR3 is 15 amino acids. CDR3 sequence: CATSREGLLPYEQYF. CDR3 nucleotide sequence: TGTGCCACCAGCAGGGAAGGGCTACTTCCCTACGAGCAGTACTTC.